A selection of T cell receptor beta chains follows, all from one sample in a study of blood T cells in healthy people across ages. TCRdb re-analysed the 5' RACE reads in MiXCR, keeping a single row per CDR3 protein. Of about 930,000 distinct CDR3 sequences in the sample, about 29% were seen once. This sample also belongs to another study, concerning T cells of mothers and their children.

Sequenced sample: blood. The receptor set was obtained from a woman aged 40 to 55 in good health. Each CDR3 is given with its conserved first and last residue. A D gene is named only where the DNA matches it firmly. Clone size appears in some rows only: once, few, many, or a class for an expanded clone.

cdr3_nt	cdr3_aa	d_call	j_call	clone_size	v_call	cdr3_length
TGTGCCAGCAGCCTGACCCAGAACCAGCCCCAGCATTTT	CASSLTQNQPQHF	.	TRBJ1-5	few	TRBV7-2	13
TGCGCCAGCAGCTGGGGGACAGGGGCGGCCTACGAGCAGTACTTC	CASSWGTGAAYEQYF	TRBD1	TRBJ2-7	.	TRBV5-1	15
TGTGCCAGCAGCCAATCGACTACCCAAGAGACCCAGTACTTC	CASSQSTTQETQYF	.	TRBJ2-5	once	TRBV9	14
TGCAGCGTTCAGGGGACTAGCAACCGGGCGTACTTC	CSVQGTSNRAYF	TRBD2	TRBJ2-5	few	TRBV29-1	12
TGCGCCAGCAGTCTCAGTGGTCATAGCAATCAGCCCCAGCATTTT	CASSLSGHSNQPQHF	.	TRBJ1-5	.	TRBV5-1	15
TGTGCCAGCAGCTTACAGCCGGGACTAGCGAACACCGGGGAGCTGTTTTTT	CASSLQPGLANTGELFF	TRBD2	TRBJ2-2	.	TRBV7-3	17
TGCAGTGCTGGCGGGCCCCTCACAGATACGCAGTATTTT	CSAGGPLTDTQYF	.	TRBJ2-3	few	TRBV20-1	13
TGTGCCATCAGCAGCACAGCCTCCCATAGCAATCAGCCCCAGCATTTT	CAISSTASHSNQPQHF	.	TRBJ1-5	.	TRBV10-3	16
TGTGCCAGCAGTTCCCCTGACAGGGTGTCTGGTGGCTACACCTTC	CASSSPDRVSGGYTF	TRBD1	TRBJ1-2	.	TRBV28	15
TGTGCCAGCAGTTTAAGGTGGACAGAGTCTAATCAGCCCCAGCATTTT	CASSLRWTESNQPQHF	.	TRBJ1-5	few	TRBV12-3/TRBV12-4	16
TGTGCCAGCAGCTCCGAACTAGCGGGGCCTCCTACCTACGAGCAGTACTTC	CASSSELAGPPTYEQYF	TRBD2	TRBJ2-7	.	TRBV7-2	17
TGTGCCAGCAGTTTATGGGGGAGGAGATCTAATTCTGGAAACACCATATATTTT	CASSLWGRRSNSGNTIYF	.	TRBJ1-3	.	TRBV28	18
TGTGCCAGCAGCGAATTCAGGGGTTTCAGGACGGAGACTGAAGCTTTCTTT	CASSEFRGFRTETEAFF	.	TRBJ1-1	.	TRBV5-5	17